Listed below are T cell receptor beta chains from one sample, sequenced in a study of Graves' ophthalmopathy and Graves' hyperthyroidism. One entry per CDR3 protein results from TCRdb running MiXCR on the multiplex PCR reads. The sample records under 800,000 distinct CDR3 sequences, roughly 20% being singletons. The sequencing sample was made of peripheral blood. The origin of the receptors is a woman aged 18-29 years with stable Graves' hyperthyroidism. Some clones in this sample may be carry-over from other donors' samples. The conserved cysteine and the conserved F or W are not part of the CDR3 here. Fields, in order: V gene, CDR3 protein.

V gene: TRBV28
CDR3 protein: ASSVDRTLYGYT

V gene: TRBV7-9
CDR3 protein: ASSQGQALPTQY

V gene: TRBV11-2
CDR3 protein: ASWGAGELF

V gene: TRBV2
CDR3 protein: ASSGGLAGTDTQY

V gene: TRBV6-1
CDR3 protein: ASSAGRDIQY

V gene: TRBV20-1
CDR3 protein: SVVGQGMAYGYT

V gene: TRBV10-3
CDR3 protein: AIRQGEMNTEAF

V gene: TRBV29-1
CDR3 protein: SVVGGGRTHYGYT

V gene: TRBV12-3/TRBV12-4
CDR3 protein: ASTDRDDEQY

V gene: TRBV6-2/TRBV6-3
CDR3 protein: ASSYSLRDSSYAQY

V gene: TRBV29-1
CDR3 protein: SVRGLVETQY

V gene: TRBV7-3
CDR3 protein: ASSLGPAGELF

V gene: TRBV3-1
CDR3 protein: ASSQVAGVTNEQY

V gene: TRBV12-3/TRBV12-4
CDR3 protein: ASRETGHHSTEAF

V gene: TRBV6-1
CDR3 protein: ASSEGQGMWETQY

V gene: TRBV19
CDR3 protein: ASSIEARVMSEQY

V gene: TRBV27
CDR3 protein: ASSVSPYNSPLH

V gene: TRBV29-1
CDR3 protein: SASPGEWTEAF

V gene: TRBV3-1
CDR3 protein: ASSRGQEQY

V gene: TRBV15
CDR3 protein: ATSRLGGDSYEQY

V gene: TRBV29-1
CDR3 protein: SVALGQLDGYT

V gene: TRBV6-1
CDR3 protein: ASETGDSPLH

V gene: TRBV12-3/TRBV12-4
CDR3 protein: ASKLARTEAF

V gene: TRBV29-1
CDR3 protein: SARTGFETGELF

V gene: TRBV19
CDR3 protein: ASSIGNQETQY

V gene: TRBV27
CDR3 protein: ASSLWASGKETQY

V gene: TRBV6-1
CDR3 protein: ASSHQNYSPLH

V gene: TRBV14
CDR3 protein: ASSPPSGNTEAF

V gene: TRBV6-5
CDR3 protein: ASSYRGIDTGELF

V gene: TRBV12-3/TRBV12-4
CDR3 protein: ASSLEGGIYGYT

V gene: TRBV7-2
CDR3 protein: ASSLVQPLMEGYT

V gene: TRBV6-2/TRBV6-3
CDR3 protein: ATKTSGGTGELF

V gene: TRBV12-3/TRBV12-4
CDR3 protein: ASSPPGQSTYEQY

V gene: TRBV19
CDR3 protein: ASSPLDGHSYEQY

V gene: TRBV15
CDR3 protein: ATSRDLGFNQPQH

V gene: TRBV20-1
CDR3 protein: SARALVGDYSGANVLT

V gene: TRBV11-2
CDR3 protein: ASSPSGTPFNYEQY

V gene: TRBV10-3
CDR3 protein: AIREGSSSYEQY

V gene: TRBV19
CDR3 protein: ASSIGLRDRVTEAF

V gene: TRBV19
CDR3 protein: ASRTGNGITEAF

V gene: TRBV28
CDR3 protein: ASIPQGASRPQH

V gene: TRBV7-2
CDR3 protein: ASSPGGVRATQY

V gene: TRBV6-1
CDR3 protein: ASRERTNYGYT

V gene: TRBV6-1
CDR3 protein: ASRGQGGYNSPLH

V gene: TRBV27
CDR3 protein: ASINLGTLNTEAF